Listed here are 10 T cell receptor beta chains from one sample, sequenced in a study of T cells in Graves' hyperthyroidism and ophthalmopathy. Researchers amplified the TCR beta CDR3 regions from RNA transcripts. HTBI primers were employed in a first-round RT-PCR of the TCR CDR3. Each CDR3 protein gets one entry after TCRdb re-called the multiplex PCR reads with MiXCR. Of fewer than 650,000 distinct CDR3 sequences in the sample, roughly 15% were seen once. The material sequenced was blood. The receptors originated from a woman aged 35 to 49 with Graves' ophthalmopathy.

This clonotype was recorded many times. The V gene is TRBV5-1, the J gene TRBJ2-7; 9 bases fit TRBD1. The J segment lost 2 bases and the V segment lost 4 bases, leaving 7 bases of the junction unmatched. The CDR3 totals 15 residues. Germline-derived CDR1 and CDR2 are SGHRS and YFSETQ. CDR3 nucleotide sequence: TGCGCCAGCAGCGGATCCGGGACAGGGACCTACGAGCAGTACTTC. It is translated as CASSGSGTGTYEQYF.

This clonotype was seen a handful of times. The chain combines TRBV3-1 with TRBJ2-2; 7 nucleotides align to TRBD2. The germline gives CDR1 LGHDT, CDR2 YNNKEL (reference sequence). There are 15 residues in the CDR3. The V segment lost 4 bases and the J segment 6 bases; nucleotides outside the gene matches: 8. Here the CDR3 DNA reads TGTGCCAGCAGCCGCGGCGGGAGTAGCGCCGGGGAGCTGTTTTTT. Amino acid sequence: CASSRGGSSAGELFF.

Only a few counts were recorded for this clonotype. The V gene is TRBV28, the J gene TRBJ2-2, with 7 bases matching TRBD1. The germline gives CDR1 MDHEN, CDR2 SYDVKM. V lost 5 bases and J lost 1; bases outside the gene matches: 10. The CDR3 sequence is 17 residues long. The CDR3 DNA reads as TGTGCCAGCAGTGTTACTTGGGGGACAGAGAACACCGGGGAGCTGTTTTTT. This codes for CASSVTWGTENTGELFF. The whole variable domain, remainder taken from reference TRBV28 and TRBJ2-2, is DVKVTQSSRYLVKRTGEKVFLECVQDMDHENMFWYRQDPGLGLRLIYFSYDVKMKEKGDIPEGYSVSREKKERFSLILESASTNQTSMYLCASSVTWGTENTGELFFGEGSRLTVL.

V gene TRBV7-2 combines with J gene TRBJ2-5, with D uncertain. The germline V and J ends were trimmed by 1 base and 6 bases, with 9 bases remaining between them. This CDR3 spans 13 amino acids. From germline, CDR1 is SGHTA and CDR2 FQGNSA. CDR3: CASSLETRQTQYF. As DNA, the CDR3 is TGTGCCAGCAGCTTAGAGACCCGGCAGACCCAGTACTTC.

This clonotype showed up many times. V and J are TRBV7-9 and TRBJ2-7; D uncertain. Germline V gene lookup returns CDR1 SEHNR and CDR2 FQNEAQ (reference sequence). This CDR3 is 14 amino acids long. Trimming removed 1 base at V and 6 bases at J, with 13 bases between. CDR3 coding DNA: TGTGCCAGCAGCTTAGGGGGATATAAGAGCGAGCAGTACTTC. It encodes CASSLGGYKSEQYF.

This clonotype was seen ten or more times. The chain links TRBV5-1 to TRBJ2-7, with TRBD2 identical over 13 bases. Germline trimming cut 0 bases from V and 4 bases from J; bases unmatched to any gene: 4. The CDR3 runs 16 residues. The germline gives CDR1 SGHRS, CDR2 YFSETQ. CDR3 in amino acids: CASSLVGTSGVYEQYF. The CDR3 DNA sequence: TGCGCCAGCAGCTTGGTAGGGACTAGCGGGGTGTACGAGCAGTACTTC.

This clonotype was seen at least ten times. CDR3 DNA sequence: TGTGCCAGCGGCAGGCCTAACTATGGCTACACCTTC. The encoded protein is CASGRPNYGYTF. The gene calls are TRBV6-5 and TRBJ1-2; the D is unclear. CDR1 is MNHEY and CDR2 is SVGAGI in the germline V gene. This CDR3 contains 12 residues. V was shortened by 8 bases and J by 0 bases, with 7 bases between the two germline ends.

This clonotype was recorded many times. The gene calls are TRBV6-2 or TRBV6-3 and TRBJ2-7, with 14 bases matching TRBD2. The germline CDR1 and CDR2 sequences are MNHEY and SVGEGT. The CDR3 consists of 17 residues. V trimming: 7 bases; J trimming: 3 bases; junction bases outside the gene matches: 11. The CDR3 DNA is TGTGCCAGCACCGGGACTAGCGGGAGAGGGTTCCACTACGAGCAGTACTTC. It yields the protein CASTGTSGRGFHYEQYF.

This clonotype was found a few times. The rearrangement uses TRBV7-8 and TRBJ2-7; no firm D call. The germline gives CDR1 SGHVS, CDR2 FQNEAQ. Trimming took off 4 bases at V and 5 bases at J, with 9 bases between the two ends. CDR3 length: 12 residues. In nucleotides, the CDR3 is TGTGCCAGCAGCTACAAGTATCACGAGCAGTACTTC. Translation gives CASSYKYHEQYF.

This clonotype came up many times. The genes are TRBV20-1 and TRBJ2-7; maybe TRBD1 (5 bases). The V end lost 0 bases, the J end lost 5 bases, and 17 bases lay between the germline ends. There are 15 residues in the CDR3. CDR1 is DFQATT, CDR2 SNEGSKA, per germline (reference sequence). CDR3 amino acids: CSARDLRQSLDEQYF. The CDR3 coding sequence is TGCAGTGCTAGAGACTTGAGACAGTCCCTTGACGAGCAGTACTTC.